One T cell receptor (beta chain) is described in this entry. Its antigen is undetermined. This sample was included in a study of T cell repertoires in cytomegalovirus infection. MiXCR, applied by TCRdb to the reads, yields one record per CDR3 protein. In the table there are tens of thousands of distinct CDR3 sequences, approximately 19% of which are singletons. CDR3 length equals 14 residues. CDR1 and CDR2 from the germline V gene are MNHEY and SMNVEV (reference sequence). Trimming cost V 9 bases and J 5 bases, with 20 bases left between them. The sequenced sample was CD8+ T cells from cultured PBMCs, obtained from culture after CMV antigen stimulation. The chain is built from TRBV27 and TRBJ2-7, with a weak D call TRBD2 (5 bases). The source of this sequence is a human donor in good health (CMV status not recorded). Some clones in this sample may be carry-over from other donors' samples. This CDR3 reads CASRDAGITDEQYF. CDR3 coding DNA: TGTGCCAGTAGGGATGCCGGGATCACCGACGAGCAGTACTTC.